This section outlines one T cell receptor beta chain sequence together with its context. The antigen is not known. Trimming cost V 3 bases and J 0 bases, with 5 bases left between them. CDR3 length equals 13 residues. This entry comes from a study of identical twins. TCRdb itself ran the 5' RACE reads through MiXCR, one entry per CDR3 protein. The data contain about 570,000 distinct CDR3 sequences, 9.6% of them singletons. Overall study results and limits: The study found weaker excess twin sharing in beta out-of-frame sequences.

Another study also made use of these data, one on yellow fever vaccine responses in identical twins.

The clonotype originates from a woman aged 18-35 years in good health. V and J are TRBV12-3 or TRBV12-4 and TRBJ1-1; no clear D. Material: PBMCs. The CDR3 DNA is TGTGCCAGCAGTTTCACAGTGAACACTGAAGCTTTCTTT. Translating it yields CASSFTVNTEAFF.